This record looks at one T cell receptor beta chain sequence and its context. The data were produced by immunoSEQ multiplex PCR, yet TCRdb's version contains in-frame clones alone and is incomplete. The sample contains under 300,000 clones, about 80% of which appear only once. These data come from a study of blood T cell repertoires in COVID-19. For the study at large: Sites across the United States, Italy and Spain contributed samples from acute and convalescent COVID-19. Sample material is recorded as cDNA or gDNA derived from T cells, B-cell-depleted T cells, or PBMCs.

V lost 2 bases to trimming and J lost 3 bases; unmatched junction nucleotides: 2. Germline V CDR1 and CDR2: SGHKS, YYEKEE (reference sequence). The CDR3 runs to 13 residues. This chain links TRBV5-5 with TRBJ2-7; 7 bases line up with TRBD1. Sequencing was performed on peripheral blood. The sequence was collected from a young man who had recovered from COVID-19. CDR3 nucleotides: TGTGCCAGCAGCTTACAGGGGAGCTACGAGCAGTACTTC. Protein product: CASSLQGSYEQYF.